A single sample gave rise to the 24 T cell receptor beta chains below, sequenced in a study of glioma-infiltrating T cells. TCR alpha and beta CDR3 regions were amplified from RNA using iRepertoire nested multiplex PCR. MiXCR, run by TCRdb on the multiplex PCR reads, gives a single entry per CDR3 protein. Of over 140,000 distinct CDR3 sequences detected, about two fifths appear once; the ten largest clones hold about 18%. Material: glioma tissue, nonneoplastic brain tissue, or PBMCs (not recorded which). The receptors were sampled from a human donor with low-grade glioma or glioblastoma, undergoing nonglioma brain surgery, or in good health (not recorded which).

In its sample, this clonotype was seen a few times. The J gene is TRBJ1-1, the V gene TRBV18, with D possibly being TRBD1 (5 bases). The CDR3 covers 14 residues. Germline loops: CDR1 KGHSH, CDR2 LQKENI. V was shortened by 2 bases and J by 3 bases, with 10 bases between the two germline ends. DNA for the CDR3: TGTGCCAGCTCACCAAACTCACAGGACACTGAAGCTTTCTTT. Its protein is CASSPNSQDTEAFF. Combining the CDR3 with reference TRBV18 and TRBJ1-1 gives the whole variable domain NAGVMQNPRHLVRRRGQEARLRCSPMKGHSHVYWYRQLPEEGLKFMVYLQKENIIDESGMPKERFSAEFPKEGPSILRIQQVVRGDSAAYFCASSPNSQDTEAFFGQGTRLTVV.

The chain is built from TRBV2 and TRBJ1-2; possibly TRBD1 for D (6 bases). V was pared by 3 bases and J by 9 bases, with 11 bases between. The germline V gene encodes CDR1 SNHLY and CDR2 FYNNEI. The CDR3 has 12 residues. CDR3 in amino acids: CASSEGAYSYTF. CDR3 nucleotide sequence: TGTGCCAGCAGTGAGGGGGCGTATAGCTACACCTTC. The full variable domain, in which reference TRBV2 and TRBJ1-2 provide the parts outside the CDR3, is EPEVTQTPSHQVTQMGQEVILRCVPISNHLYFYWYRQILGQKVEFLVSFYNNEISEKSEIFDDQFSVERPDGSNFTLKIRSTKLEDSAMYFCASSEGAYSYTFGSGTRLTVV.

The chain combines TRBV7-2 with TRBJ2-1; D not resolved. V was shortened by 4 bases and J by 10 bases, with 14 bases between the two germline ends. Germline CDR1 and CDR2: SGHTA and FQGNSA. The CDR3 has 13 amino acids. The CDR3 protein is CASSSPFRPEQFF. DNA of the CDR3: TGTGCCAGCAGCTCCCCGTTTCGCCCCGAGCAGTTCTTC. Drawing the rest from reference TRBV7-2 and TRBJ2-1, the complete variable domain is GAGVSQSPSNKVTEKGKDVELRCDPISGHTALYWYRQSLGQGLEFLIYFQGNSAPDKSGLPSDRFSAERTGGSVSTLTIQRTQQEDSAVYLCASSSPFRPEQFFGPGTRLTVL.

A few counts support this clonotype. This chain joins TRBV6-1 and TRBJ2-3; 7 nucleotides agree with TRBD2. Germline values: CDR1 MNHNS, CDR2 SASEGT. The J segment lost 2 bases and the V segment lost 5 bases, leaving 4 bases of the junction unmatched. This CDR3 is built from 14 residues. DNA for the CDR3: TGTGCCAGCAGTCGAGCGGGGACCACAGATACGCAGTATTTT. It specifies CASSRAGTTDTQYF.

This clonotype has only a few counts. CDR3 region: CSARRAARESREQYF. The DNA of the CDR3 is TGCAGTGCTAGGAGGGCGGCGCGGGAGAGTCGTGAGCAGTACTTC. The chain links TRBV20-1 to TRBJ2-7; 7 bases line up with TRBD2. CDR1 and CDR2 from the germline V gene are DFQATT and SNEGSKA (reference sequence). The CDR3 is 15 amino acids. Trimming cost V 3 bases and J 7 bases; bases outside gene matches: 15.

This clonotype was observed a few times. V usage is TRBV15 and J usage is TRBJ1-2, with D unresolved. CDR1 and CDR2 from the germline V gene are LNHNV and YYDKDF (reference sequence). The CDR3 is made up of 13 amino acids. Trimming took 0 bases from V and 4 from J, leaving 6 bases between them. The CDR3 sequence: CATSREDGYGYTF. DNA for the CDR3: TGTGCCACCAGCAGAGAAGACGGCTATGGCTACACCTTC.

This clonotype was counted a few times. The gene calls are TRBV7-9 and TRBJ2-1; maybe TRBD1 (5 bases). CDR3 length: 12 amino acids. Germline CDR1 SEHNR, CDR2 FQNEAQ (reference sequence). The V end was cut by 2 bases, the J end by 7 bases, with 6 bases between. This CDR3 reads CASSLRQNEQFF. CDR3 DNA sequence: TGTGCCAGCAGCTTAAGACAGAATGAGCAGTTCTTC.

This clonotype showed up just a few times. Written as DNA, the CDR3 is TGTGCCAGCAGCCAAGAAGGCCTCCAAGAGACCCAGTACTTC. It specifies CASSQEGLQETQYF. This sequence joins TRBV4-2 and TRBJ2-5; D unresolved. This CDR3 has 14 residues. V was shortened by 0 bases and J by 1 base, with 6 bases between the two germline ends. Germline lookup yields CDR1 LGHNA and CDR2 YNFKEQ.

This chain links TRBV6-2 or TRBV6-3 with TRBJ2-7; D not resolved. The CDR3 sequence is 15 residues long. In germline, CDR1 is MNHEY, CDR2 SVGEGT. V lost 2 bases, J lost 0 bases, and 11 bases lay in between. The CDR3: CASSYPRGASYEQYF. CDR3 bases: TGTGCCAGCAGTTACCCCCGCGGAGCCTCCTACGAGCAGTACTTC.

This clonotype has at least ten counts. The chain has TRBV15 and TRBJ1-6; the D is unclear. The germline CDR1 and CDR2 sequences are LNHNV and YYDKDF (reference sequence). V was shortened by 3 bases and J by 7 bases, with 7 bases between the two germline ends. The CDR3 runs 13 residues. CDR3 region: CATSREENSPLHF. DNA of the CDR3: TGTGCCACCAGCAGGGAAGAGAATTCACCCCTCCACTTT. The full variable domain, completed using reference TRBV15 and TRBJ1-6, is DAMVIQNPRYQVTQFGKPVTLSCSQTLNHNVMYWYQQKSSQAPKLLFHYYDKDFNNEADTPDNFQSRRPNTSFCFLDIRSPGLGDTAMYLCATSREENSPLHFGNGTRLTVT.

The genes are TRBV20-1 and TRBJ2-3; TRBD2 matches at 7 bases. V gave up 8 bases and J gave up 2 bases; unmatched junction bases: 10. This CDR3 has 14 residues. Germline V lookup: CDR1 DFQATT, CDR2 SNEGSKA (reference sequence). This CDR3 reads CSIRGRGFTDTQYF. The CDR3 nucleotides read TGCAGTATCCGTGGGAGGGGTTTCACAGATACGCAGTATTTT.

This clonotype was recorded many times. This rearrangement joins TRBV6-2 or TRBV6-3 to TRBJ1-1; D remains unclear. Germline CDR1 is MNHEY and CDR2 is SVGEGT. Trimming shortened V by 2 bases and J by 1 base, and 14 bases separated the two germline ends. This CDR3 is built from 16 residues. This CDR3 reads CASSYRLQTGNTEAFF. CDR3 nucleotide sequence: TGTGCCAGCAGTTACCGACTCCAAACGGGGAACACTGAAGCTTTCTTT.

This clonotype has just a few counts. The J gene is TRBJ1-1, the V gene TRBV20-1; no clear D. Trimming took off 3 bases at V and 6 bases at J, with 8 bases between the two ends. The germline V gene has CDR1 DFQATT and CDR2 SNEGSKA (reference sequence). CDR3 length: 11 residues. DNA for the CDR3: TGCAGTGCTAGGGGGTTCGCTGAAGCTTTCTTT. Protein: CSARGFAEAFF.

The gene calls are TRBV6-1 and TRBJ1-1; possibly TRBD1 for D (6 bases). V lost 6 bases and J lost 4, with 15 bases in between. The germline gives CDR1 MNHNS, CDR2 SASEGT. The CDR3 totals 14 residues. The CDR3 protein is CASRPQGSPTEAFF. The CDR3 DNA follows: TGTGCCAGCAGACCACAGGGTTCCCCCACTGAAGCTTTCTTT.

As regards this clonotype: This may be a read error, as it is one base from a much larger clone. CDR3 amino acids: CASSLGRGNEQYF. The CDR3 DNA follows: TGTGCCAGCAGTTTAGGGCGGGGGAATGAGCAGTACTTC. The chain carries TRBV27 and TRBJ2-7; 7 positions match TRBD2. Losses at the gene ends were 2 bases for V and 7 bases for J; bases not matched to a gene: 5. Germline-derived CDR1 and CDR2 are MNHEY and SMNVEV (reference sequence). The CDR3 has 13 amino acids.

The chain joins TRBV6-1 to TRBJ1-2, with 7 bases aligning to TRBD1. The ends lost 5 bases at V and 3 bases at J; junction bases unmatched: 12. CDR1 is MNHNS and CDR2 is SASEGT in the germline V gene. This CDR3 contains 16 residues. This chain's CDR3 is CASSPPTGLSYYGYTF. The CDR3 bases are TGTGCCAGCAGTCCCCCGACAGGGCTTAGCTACTATGGCTACACCTTC.

This clonotype was detected only a few times. The chain employs TRBV7-2 and TRBJ2-3; 9 bases are shared with TRBD2. J gave up 5 bases and V 2 bases, and 5 bases lay outside the gene matches. The CDR3 has 15 residues. Germline-derived CDR1 and CDR2 are SGHTA and FQGNSA. DNA for the CDR3: TGTGCCAGCAGCTTAAATAGCGGGAGTAGAGATACGCAGTATTTT. It codes for CASSLNSGSRDTQYF.

This rearrangement joins TRBV20-1 to TRBJ2-1, with TRBD1 as a possible D gene (5 bases). Germline V gene lookup returns CDR1 DFQATT and CDR2 SNEGSKA (reference sequence). The CDR3 spans 13 residues. V gave up 4 bases and J gave up 8 bases, with 15 bases separating them. The CDR3 loop is CSAISQGRDEQFF. CDR3 DNA sequence: TGCAGTGCTATTAGCCAGGGTAGGGATGAGCAGTTCTTC.

This clonotype was recorded at least ten times. The junction does not match germline at one end; this may be a read error. The chain combines TRBV7-2 with TRBJ2-5; D uncertain. The CDR3 spans 11 residues. Germline V gene sequence: CDR1 SGHTA, CDR2 FQGNSA. The CDR3 coding sequence is TGTGCCAGCCGCTTCGGGGAGACCCAGTACTTC. This gives the protein CASRFGETQYF.

The chain employs TRBV7-9 and TRBJ2-5, with D perhaps given as TRBD1 or TRBD2 (5 bases each). V was cut by 5 bases and J by 2 bases, with 12 bases left in between. The CDR3 totals 14 residues. Germline CDR1 is SEHNR and CDR2 is FQNEAQ (reference sequence). The CDR3 DNA sequence: TGTGCCAGCAGCACCCGGGACGGACAAGAGACCCAGTACTTC. Its protein is CASSTRDGQETQYF. Using reference TRBV7-9 and TRBJ2-5 for the parts outside the CDR3, the full variable domain is DTGVSQNPRHKITKRGQNVTFRCDPISEHNRLYWYRQTLGQGPEFLTYFQNEAQLEKSRLLSDRFSAERPKGSFSTLEIQRTEQGDSAMYLCASSTRDGQETQYFGPGTRLLVL.

Turning to this clonotype: An end of the junction differs from the germline gene, which may be a read error. J is TRBJ1-1 and V is TRBV10-1, with D tentatively TRBD1 (6 bases). Per the germline V gene, CDR1 is WNHNN and CDR2 is SYGVQD (reference sequence). The CDR3 totals 12 residues. This chain's CDR3 is CATSGQGRRAFF. CDR3 nucleotides: TGCGCCACCAGTGGGCAGGGGCGGCGAGCTTTCTTT.

V and J are TRBV7-2 and TRBJ2-3, with D possibly being TRBD2 (5 bases). Trimming removed 5 bases at V and 6 bases at J, with 12 bases between. This CDR3 has 13 residues. CDR1 SGHTA and CDR2 FQGNSA come from the germline V gene. CDR3 nucleotide sequence: TGTGCCAGCAGCCTTGCCGGGGAGGATACGCAGTATTTT. It translates to CASSLAGEDTQYF.

This chain connects TRBV6-6 to TRBJ2-1, with D maybe TRBD2 (6 bases). The length of the CDR3 is 16 residues. V was cut by 6 bases and J by 6 bases, with 21 bases left in between. Germline lookup yields CDR1 MNHNY and CDR2 SVGAGI (reference sequence). CDR3 nucleotide sequence: TGTGCCAGCAGACCGGGGTTGAGGAGGGCGGGCAATGAGCAGTTCTTC. This encodes CASRPGLRRAGNEQFF.

The chain joins TRBV27 to TRBJ1-1, with a weak D call TRBD1 (5 bases). Between the trimmed V and J ends, which lost 0 bases and 3 bases, there was a span of 14 bases. The CDR3 runs 16 residues. Germline CDR1 MNHEY, CDR2 SMNVEV (reference sequence). This chain's CDR3 is CASSLSKGRVDTEAFF. The CDR3 DNA follows: TGTGCCAGCAGTTTATCTAAGGGCAGGGTGGACACTGAAGCTTTCTTT.